This T cell receptor (beta chain) was captured by sequencing in a study of response to subunit inactivated influenza vaccine. Germline CDR1 SGHRS, CDR2 YFSETQ. Trimming removed 5 bases at V and 4 bases at J, with 15 bases between. There are 15 residues in the CDR3. One entry per CDR3 protein, called by TCRdb with MiXCR from the RT-PCR reads. This table has approximately 170,000 distinct CDR3 sequences, under 15% appearing once. The V gene is TRBV5-1, the J gene TRBJ2-2, with a tentative D call TRBD2 (6 bases). The origin of this receptor is a man in his fifties who received an inactivated influenza vaccine. Sequencing used CD8+ T cells sorted from PBMCs, obtained 5 to 6 days after vaccination. DNA of the CDR3: TGCGCCAGCAGGCTTCGGGGGTCGTCCACCGGGGAGCTGTTTTTT. It specifies CASRLRGSSTGELFF.